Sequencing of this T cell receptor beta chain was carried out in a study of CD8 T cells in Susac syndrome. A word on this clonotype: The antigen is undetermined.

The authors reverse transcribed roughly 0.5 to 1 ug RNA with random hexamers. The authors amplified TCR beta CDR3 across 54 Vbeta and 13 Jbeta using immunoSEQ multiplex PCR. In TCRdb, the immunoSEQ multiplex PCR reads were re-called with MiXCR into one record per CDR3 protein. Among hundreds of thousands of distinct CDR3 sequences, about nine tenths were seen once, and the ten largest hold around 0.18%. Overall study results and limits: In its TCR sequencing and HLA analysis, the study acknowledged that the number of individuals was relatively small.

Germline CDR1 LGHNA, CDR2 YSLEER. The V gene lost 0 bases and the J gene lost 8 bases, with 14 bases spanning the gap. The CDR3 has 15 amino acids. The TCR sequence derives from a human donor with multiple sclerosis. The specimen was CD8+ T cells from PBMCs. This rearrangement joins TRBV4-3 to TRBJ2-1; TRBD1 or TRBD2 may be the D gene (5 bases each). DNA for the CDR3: TGCGCCAGCAGCCAAGATAGCAGGGAGAGGGATGAGCAGTTCTTC. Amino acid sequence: CASSQDSRERDEQFF.